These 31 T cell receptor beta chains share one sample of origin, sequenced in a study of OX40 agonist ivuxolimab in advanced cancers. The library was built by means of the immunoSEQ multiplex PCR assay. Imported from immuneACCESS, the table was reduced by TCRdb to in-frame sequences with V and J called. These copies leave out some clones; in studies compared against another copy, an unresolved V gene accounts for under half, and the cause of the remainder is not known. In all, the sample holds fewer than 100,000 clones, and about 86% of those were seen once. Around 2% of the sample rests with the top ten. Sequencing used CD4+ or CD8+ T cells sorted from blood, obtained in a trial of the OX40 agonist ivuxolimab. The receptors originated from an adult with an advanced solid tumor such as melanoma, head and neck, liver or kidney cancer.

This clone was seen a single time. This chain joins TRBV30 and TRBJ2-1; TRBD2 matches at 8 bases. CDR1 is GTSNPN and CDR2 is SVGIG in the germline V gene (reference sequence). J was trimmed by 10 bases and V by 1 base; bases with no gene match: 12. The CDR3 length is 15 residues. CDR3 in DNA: TGTGCCTGGAGTGCCCTTAGCGGGATCTTACCCGAGCAGTTCTTC. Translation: CAWSALSGILPEQFF.

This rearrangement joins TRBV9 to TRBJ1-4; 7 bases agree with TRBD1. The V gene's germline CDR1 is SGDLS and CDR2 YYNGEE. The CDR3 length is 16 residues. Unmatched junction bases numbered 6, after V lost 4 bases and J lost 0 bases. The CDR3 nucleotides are TGTGCCAGCAGCAGAGGGGGCACAACAACTAATGAAAAACTGTTTTTT. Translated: CASSRGGTTTNEKLFF. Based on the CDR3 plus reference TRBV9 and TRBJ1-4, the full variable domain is DSGVTQTPKHLITATGQRVTLRCSPRSGDLSVYWYQQSLDQGLQFLIQYYNGEERAKGNILERFSAQQFPDLHSELNLSSLELGDSALYFCASSRGGTTTNEKLFFGSGTQLSVL.

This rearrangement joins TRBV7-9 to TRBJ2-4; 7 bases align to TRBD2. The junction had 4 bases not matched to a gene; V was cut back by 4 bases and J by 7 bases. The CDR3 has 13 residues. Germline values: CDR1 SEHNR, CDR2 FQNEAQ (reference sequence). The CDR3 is CASSSDGGNIQYF. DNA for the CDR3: TGTGCCAGCAGCTCTGACGGGGGGAACATTCAGTACTTC.

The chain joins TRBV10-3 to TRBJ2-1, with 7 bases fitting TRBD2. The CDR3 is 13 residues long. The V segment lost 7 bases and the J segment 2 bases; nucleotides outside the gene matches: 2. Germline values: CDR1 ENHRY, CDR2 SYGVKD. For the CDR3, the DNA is TGTGCCATCATGGGGACTACCTACAATGAGCAGTTCTTC. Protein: CAIMGTTYNEQFF.

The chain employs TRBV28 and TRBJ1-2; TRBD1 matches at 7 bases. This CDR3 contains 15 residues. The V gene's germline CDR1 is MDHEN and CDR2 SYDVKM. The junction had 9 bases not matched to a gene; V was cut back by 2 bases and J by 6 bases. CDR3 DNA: TGTGCCAGCAGTTTAAGGTCCAGGGGGTGGGATGGCTACACCTTC. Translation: CASSLRSRGWDGYTF.

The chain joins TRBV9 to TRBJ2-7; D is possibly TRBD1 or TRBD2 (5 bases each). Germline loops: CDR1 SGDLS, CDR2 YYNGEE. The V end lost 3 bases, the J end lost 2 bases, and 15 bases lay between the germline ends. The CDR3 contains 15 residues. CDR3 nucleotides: TGTGCCAGCAGCGCCGCCGGGACGGAGACCTACGAGCAGTACTTC. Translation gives CASSAAGTETYEQYF. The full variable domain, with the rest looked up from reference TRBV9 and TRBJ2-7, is DSGVTQTPKHLITATGQRVTLRCSPRSGDLSVYWYQQSLDQGLQFLIQYYNGEERAKGNILERFSAQQFPDLHSELNLSSLELGDSALYFCASSAAGTETYEQYFGPGTRLTVT.

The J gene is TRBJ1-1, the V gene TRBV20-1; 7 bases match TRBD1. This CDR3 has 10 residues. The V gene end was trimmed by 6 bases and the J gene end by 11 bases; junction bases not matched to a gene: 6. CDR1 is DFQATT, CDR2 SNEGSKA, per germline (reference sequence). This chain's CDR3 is CSAMDRNAFF. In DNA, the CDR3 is TGCAGTGCCATGGACAGGAATGCTTTCTTT.

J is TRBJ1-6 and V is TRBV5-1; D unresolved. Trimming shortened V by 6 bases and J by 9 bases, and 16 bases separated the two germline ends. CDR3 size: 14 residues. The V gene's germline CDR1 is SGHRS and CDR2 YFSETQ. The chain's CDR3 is CASKDWAEGSPLHF. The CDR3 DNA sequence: TGCGCCAGCAAGGATTGGGCGGAAGGTTCACCCCTCCACTTT.

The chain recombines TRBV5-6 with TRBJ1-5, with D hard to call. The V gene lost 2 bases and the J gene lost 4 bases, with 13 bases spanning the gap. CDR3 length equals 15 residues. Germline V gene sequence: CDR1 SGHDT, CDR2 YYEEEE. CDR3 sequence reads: CASSFRSGANQPQHF. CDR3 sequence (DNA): TGTGCCAGCAGCTTTCGGTCAGGCGCAAATCAGCCCCAGCATTTT.

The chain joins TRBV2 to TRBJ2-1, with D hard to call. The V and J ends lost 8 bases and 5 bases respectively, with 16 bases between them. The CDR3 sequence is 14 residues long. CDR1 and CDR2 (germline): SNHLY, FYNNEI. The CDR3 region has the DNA TGTGCCAGCTCAAGTAACGGCAGGAACAATGAGCAGTTCTTC. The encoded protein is CASSSNGRNNEQFF. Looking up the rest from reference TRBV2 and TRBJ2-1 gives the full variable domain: EPEVTQTPSHQVTQMGQEVILRCVPISNHLYFYWYRQILGQKVEFLVSFYNNEISEKSEIFDDQFSVERPDGSNFTLKIRSTKLEDSAMYFCASSSNGRNNEQFFGPGTRLTVL.

This CDR3 reads CASSMLIGAYGYTF. In nucleotides, the CDR3 is TGTGCCAGTAGTATGCTCATTGGGGCCTATGGCTACACCTTC. This chain joins TRBV19 and TRBJ1-2, with D perhaps matching TRBD1 (5 bases). Germline V lookup: CDR1 LNHDA, CDR2 SQIVND (reference sequence). The CDR3 contains 14 residues. The V and J ends lost 3 bases and 4 bases respectively, with 12 bases between them. Based on the CDR3 plus reference TRBV19 and TRBJ1-2, the full variable domain is DGGITQSPKYLFRKEGQNVTLSCEQNLNHDAMYWYRQDPGQGLRLIYYSQIVNDFQKGDIAEGYSVSREKKESFPLTVTSAQKNPTAFYLCASSMLIGAYGYTFGSGTRLTVV.

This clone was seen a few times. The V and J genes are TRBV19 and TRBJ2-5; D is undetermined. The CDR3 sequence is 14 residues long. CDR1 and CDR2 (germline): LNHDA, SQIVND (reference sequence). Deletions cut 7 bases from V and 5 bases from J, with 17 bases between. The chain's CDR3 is CASTNPGSTETQYF. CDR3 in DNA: TGTGCCAGTACCAACCCAGGCTCCACGGAGACCCAGTACTTC.

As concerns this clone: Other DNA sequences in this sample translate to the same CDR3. Written as DNA, the CDR3 is TGCGCCAGCAGCCCAGGACTAGCGGACCAAGAGACCCAGTACTTC. Translating gives CASSPGLADQETQYF. The rearrangement uses TRBV4-1 and TRBJ2-5; TRBD2 aligns across 10 bases. Looked up from germline, CDR1 is MGHRA and CDR2 is YSYEKL. The ends lost 4 bases at V and 0 bases at J; junction bases unmatched: 2. The CDR3 is 15 residues long.

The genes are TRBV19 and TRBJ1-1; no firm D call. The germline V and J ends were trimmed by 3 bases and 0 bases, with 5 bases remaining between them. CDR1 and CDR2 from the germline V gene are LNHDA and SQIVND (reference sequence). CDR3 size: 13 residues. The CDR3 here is CASSIRMNTEAFF. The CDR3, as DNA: TGTGCCAGTAGTATCCGGATGAACACTGAAGCTTTCTTT.

CDR3 region: CASSLVGGGRGDTQYF. The CDR3 coding sequence is TGTGCCAGCAGCTTGGTCGGGGGCGGGCGTGGAGATACGCAGTATTTT. The genes are TRBV5-4 and TRBJ2-3; perhaps D is TRBD1 or TRBD2 (6 bases each). Between the trimmed V and J ends, which lost 0 bases and 5 bases, there was a span of 16 bases. The CDR3 has 16 residues. Per the germline V gene, CDR1 is SGHNT and CDR2 is YYREEE (reference sequence).

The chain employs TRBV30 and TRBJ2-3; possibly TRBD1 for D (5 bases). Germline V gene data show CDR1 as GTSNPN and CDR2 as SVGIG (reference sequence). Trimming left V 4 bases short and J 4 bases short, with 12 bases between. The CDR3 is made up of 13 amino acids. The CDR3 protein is CAWTGSGADTQYF. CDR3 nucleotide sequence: TGTGCCTGGACAGGGTCTGGAGCAGATACGCAGTATTTT.

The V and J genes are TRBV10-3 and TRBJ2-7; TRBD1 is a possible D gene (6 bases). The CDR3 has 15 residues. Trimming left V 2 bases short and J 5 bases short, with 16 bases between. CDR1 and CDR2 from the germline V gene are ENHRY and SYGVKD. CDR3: CAISEQQGWRDEQYF. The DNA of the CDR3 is TGTGCCATCAGTGAGCAACAGGGTTGGCGCGACGAGCAGTACTTC.

CDR3 protein: CASSPLDLTGGIREELFF. The CDR3 region has the DNA TGTGCCAGCTCACCACTTGATCTTACAGGGGGGATACGCGAGGAACTGTTTTTT. The genes are TRBV18 and TRBJ1-4, with 8 bases aligning to TRBD1. With 1 base clipped from V and 12 bases from J, the junction kept 19 bases outside the gene matches. Germline V gene lookup returns CDR1 KGHSH and CDR2 LQKENI. There are 18 residues in the CDR3.

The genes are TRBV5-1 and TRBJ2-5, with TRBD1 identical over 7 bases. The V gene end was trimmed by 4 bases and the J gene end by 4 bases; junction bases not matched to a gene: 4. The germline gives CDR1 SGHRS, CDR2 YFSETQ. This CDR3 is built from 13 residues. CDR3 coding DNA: TGCGCCAGCAGCCTGAACAGGGGAGAGACCCAGTACTTC. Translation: CASSLNRGETQYF.

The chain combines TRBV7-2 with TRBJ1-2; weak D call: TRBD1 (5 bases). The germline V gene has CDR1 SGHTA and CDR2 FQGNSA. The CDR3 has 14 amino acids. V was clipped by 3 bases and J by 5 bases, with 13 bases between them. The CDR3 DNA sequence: TGTGCCAGCAGCTTGAGTCAGGGAGGTTATGGCTACACCTTC. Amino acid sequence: CASSLSQGGYGYTF. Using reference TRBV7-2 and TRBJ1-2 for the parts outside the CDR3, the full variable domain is GAGVSQSPSNKVTEKGKDVELRCDPISGHTALYWYRQSLGQGLEFLIYFQGNSAPDKSGLPSDRFSAERTGGSVSTLTIQRTQQEDSAVYLCASSLSQGGYGYTFGSGTRLTVV.

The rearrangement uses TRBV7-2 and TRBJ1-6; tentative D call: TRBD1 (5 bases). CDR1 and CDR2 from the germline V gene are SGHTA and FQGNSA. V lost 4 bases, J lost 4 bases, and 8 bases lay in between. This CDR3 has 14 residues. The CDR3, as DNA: TGTGCCAGCAGCTCAGGACAATATAATTCACCCCTCCACTTT. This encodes CASSSGQYNSPLHF. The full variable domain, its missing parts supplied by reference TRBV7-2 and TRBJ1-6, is GAGVSQSPSNKVTEKGKDVELRCDPISGHTALYWYRQSLGQGLEFLIYFQGNSAPDKSGLPSDRFSAERTGGSVSTLTIQRTQQEDSAVYLCASSSGQYNSPLHFGNGTRLTVT.

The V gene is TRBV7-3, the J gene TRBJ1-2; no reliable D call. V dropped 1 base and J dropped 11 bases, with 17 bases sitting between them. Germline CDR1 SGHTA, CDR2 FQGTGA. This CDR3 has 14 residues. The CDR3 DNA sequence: TGTGCCAGCAGCTTAAAGGGCCCTCCGGGGAGGTACACCTTC. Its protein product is CASSLKGPPGRYTF.

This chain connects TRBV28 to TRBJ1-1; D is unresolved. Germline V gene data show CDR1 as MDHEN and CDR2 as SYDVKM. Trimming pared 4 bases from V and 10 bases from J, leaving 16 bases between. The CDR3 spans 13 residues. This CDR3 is CASSSPSPRLAFF. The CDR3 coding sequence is TGTGCCAGCAGTTCCCCAAGCCCCAGGTTAGCTTTCTTT.

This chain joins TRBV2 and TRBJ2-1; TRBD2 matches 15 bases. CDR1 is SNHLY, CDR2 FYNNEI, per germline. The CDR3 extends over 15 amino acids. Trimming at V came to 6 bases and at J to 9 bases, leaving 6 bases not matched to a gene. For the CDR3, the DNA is TGTGCCAGCAGCGGGACTAGCGGGGGGATCGGTGAGCAGTTCTTC. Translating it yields CASSGTSGGIGEQFF. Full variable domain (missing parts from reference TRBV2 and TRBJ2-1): EPEVTQTPSHQVTQMGQEVILRCVPISNHLYFYWYRQILGQKVEFLVSFYNNEISEKSEIFDDQFSVERPDGSNFTLKIRSTKLEDSAMYFCASSGTSGGIGEQFFGPGTRLTVL.

CDR3 coding DNA: TGTGCCAGCAGGGCTAGCGGGGACCACAATGAGCAGTTCTTC. Translation gives CASRASGDHNEQFF. The chain links TRBV6-1 to TRBJ2-1; TRBD2 matches 9 bases. Germline CDR1 reads MNHNS; CDR2 reads SASEGT. This CDR3 is 14 amino acids long. The V segment lost 6 bases and the J segment 5 bases; nucleotides outside the gene matches: 5.

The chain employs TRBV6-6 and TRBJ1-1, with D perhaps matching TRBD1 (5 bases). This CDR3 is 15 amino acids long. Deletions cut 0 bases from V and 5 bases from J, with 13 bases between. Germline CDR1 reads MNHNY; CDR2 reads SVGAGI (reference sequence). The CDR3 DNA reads TGTGCCAGCAGTTACTCATCAACTGGGGGGACTGAAGCTTTCTTT. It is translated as CASSYSSTGGTEAFF.

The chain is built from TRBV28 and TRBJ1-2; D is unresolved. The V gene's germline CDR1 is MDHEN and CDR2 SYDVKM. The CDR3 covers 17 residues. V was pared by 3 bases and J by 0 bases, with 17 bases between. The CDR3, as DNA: TGTGCCAGCAGTTTGCAGGCGTCTCCGGTAACTAACTATGGCTACACCTTC. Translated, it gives CASSLQASPVTNYGYTF.

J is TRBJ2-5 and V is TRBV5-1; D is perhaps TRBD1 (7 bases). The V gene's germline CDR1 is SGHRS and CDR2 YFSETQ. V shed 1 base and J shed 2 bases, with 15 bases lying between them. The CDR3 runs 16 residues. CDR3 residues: CASSLTGDSLQETQYF. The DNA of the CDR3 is TGCGCCAGCAGCTTGACAGGGGACTCCCTTCAAGAGACCCAGTACTTC.

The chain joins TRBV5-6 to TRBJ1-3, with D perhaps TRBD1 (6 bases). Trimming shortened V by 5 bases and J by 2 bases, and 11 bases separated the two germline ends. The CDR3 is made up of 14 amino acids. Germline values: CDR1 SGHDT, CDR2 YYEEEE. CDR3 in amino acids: CASSGGLAGNTIYF. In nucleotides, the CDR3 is TGTGCCAGCAGTGGGGGGCTAGCTGGAAACACCATATATTTT.

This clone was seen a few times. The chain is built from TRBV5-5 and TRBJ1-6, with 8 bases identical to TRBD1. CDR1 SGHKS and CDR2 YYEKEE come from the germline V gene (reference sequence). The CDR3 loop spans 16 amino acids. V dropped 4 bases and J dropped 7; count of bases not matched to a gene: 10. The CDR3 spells CASSRTGSNTNSPLHF. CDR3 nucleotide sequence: TGTGCCAGCAGCCGGACAGGGTCGAATACGAATTCACCCCTCCACTTT.

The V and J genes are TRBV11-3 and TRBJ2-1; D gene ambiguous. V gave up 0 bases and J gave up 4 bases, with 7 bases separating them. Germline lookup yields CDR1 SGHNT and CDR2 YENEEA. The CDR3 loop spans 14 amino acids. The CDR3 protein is CASSLDRTYNEQFF. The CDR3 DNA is TGTGCCAGCAGCTTAGATCGCACATACAATGAGCAGTTCTTC.